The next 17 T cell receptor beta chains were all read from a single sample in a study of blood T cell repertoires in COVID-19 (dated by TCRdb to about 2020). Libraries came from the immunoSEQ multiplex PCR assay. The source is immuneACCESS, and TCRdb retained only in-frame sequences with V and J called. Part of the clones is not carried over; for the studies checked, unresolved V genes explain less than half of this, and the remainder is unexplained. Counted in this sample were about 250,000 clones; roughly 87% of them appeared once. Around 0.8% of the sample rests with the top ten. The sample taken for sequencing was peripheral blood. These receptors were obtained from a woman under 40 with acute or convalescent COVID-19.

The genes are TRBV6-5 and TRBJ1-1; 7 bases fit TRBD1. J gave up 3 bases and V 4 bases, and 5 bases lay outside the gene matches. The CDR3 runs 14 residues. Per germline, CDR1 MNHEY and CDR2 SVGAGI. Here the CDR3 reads CASSLRGPHTEAFF. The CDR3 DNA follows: TGTGCCAGCAGTTTGAGGGGGCCTCACACTGAAGCTTTCTTT.

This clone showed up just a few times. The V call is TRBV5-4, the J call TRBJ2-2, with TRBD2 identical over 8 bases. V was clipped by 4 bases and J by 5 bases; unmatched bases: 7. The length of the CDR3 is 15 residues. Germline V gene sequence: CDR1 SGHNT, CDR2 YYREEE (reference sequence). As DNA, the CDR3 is TGTGCCAGCAGCATAAGCGGGAGCCAAACCGGGGAGCTGTTTTTT. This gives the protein CASSISGSQTGELFF.

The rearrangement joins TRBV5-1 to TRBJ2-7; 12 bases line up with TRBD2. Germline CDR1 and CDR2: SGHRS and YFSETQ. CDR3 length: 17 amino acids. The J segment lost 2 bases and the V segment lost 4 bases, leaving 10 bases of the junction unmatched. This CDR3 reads CASSLLAGGTKTYEQYF. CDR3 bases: TGCGCCAGCAGCCTACTAGCGGGGGGTACCAAAACCTACGAGCAGTACTTC.

CDR3 in amino acids: CASRGHYEQYF. The CDR3, as DNA: TGTGCCAGCAGGGGCCATTACGAGCAGTACTTC. The chain combines TRBV5-6 with TRBJ2-7; D is uncertain. CDR1 SGHDT and CDR2 YYEEEE come from the germline V gene. The CDR3 sequence is 11 residues long. V lost 5 bases, J lost 4 bases, and 7 bases lay in between.

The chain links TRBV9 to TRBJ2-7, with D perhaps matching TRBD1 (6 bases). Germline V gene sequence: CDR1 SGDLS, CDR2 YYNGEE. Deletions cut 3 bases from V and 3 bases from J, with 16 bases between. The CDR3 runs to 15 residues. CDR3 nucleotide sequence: TGTGCCAGCAGCGCGAGCGACAGGCCAGACTACGAGCAGTACTTC. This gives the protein CASSASDRPDYEQYF.

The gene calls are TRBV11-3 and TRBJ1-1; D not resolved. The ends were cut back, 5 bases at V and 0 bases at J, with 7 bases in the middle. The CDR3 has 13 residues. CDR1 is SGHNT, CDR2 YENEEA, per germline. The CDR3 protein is CASSPGVNTEAFF. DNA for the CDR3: TGTGCCAGCAGCCCCGGGGTGAACACTGAAGCTTTCTTT.

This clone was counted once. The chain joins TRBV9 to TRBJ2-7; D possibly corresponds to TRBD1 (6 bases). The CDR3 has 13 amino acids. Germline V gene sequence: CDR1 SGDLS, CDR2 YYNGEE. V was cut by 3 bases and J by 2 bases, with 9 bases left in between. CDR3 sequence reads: CASSAGVTYEQYF. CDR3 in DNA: TGTGCCAGCAGCGCAGGGGTAACCTACGAGCAGTACTTC.

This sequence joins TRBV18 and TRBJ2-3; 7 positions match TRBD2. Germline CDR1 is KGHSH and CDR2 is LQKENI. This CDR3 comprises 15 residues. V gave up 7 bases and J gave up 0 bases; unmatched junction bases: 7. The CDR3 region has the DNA TGTGCCAGCTTATTGCGGGGACTAAGCACAGATACGCAGTATTTT. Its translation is CASLLRGLSTDTQYF.

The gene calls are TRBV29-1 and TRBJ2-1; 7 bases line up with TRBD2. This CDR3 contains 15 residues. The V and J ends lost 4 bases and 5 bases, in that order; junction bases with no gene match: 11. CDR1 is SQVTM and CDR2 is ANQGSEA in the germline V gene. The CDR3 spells CSVGRWGGLNNEQFF. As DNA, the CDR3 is TGCAGCGTTGGGCGTTGGGGGGGTTTGAACAATGAGCAGTTCTTC.

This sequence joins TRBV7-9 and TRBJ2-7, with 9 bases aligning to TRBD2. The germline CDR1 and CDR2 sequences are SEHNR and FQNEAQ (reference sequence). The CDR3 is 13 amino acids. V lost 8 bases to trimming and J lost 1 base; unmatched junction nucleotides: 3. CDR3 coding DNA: TGTGCCAGCGAGCGGGAGGTATCCTACGAGCAGTACTTC. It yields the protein CASEREVSYEQYF.

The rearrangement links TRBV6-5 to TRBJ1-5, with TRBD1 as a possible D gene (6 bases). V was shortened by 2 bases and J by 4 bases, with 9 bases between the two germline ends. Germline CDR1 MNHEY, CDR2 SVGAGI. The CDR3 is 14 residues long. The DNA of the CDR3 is TGTGCCAGCAGTTACCTCAGGGGAAATCAGCCCCAGCATTTT. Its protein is CASSYLRGNQPQHF.

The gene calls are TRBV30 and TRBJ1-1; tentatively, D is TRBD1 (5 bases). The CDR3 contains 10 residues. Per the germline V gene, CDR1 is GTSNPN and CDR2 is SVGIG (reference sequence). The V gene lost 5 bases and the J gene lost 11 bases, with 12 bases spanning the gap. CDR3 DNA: TGTGCCTGGGTGGGACTGGCCGCTTTCTTT. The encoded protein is CAWVGLAAFF.

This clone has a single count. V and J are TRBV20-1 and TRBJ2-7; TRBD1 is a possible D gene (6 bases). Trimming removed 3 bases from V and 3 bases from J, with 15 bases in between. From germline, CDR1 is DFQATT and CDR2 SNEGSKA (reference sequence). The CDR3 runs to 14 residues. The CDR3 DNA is TGCAGTGCTAGTGAGGACAGCCTCGACTACGAGCAGTACTTC. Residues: CSASEDSLDYEQYF.

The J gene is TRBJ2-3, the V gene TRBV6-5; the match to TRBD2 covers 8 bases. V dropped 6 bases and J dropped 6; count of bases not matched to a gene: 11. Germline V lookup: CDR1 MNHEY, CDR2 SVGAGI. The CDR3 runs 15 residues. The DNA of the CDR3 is TGTGCCAGCAGGCAGGGACTAGGGGAGATGGATACGCAGTATTTT. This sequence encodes CASRQGLGEMDTQYF.

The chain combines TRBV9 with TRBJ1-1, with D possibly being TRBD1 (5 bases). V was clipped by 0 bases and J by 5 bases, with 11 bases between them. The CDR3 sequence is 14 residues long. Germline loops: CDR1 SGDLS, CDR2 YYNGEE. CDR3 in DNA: TGTGCCAGCAGCGTAGAAGGGACTCGAACTGAAGCTTTCTTT. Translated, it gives CASSVEGTRTEAFF.

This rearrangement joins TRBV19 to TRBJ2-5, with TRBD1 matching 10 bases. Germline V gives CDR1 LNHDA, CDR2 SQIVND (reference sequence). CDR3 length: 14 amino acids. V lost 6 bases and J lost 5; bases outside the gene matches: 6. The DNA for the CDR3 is TGTGCCAGTAGAAGGACAGGGGGTGGGGAGACCCAGTACTTC. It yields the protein CASRRTGGGETQYF.

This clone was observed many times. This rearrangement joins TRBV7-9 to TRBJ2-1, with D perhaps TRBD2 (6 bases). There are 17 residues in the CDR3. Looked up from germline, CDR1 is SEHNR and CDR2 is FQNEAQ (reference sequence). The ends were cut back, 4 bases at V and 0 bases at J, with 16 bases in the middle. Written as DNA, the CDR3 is TGTGCCAGCAGCTCTAGGGCGGGAACGAGCTCCTACAATGAGCAGTTCTTC. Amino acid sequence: CASSSRAGTSSYNEQFF.